The rows below give T cell receptor beta chains drawn from one sample of a study of T cells after yellow fever vaccination. MiXCR, applied by TCRdb to the 5' RACE reads, yields one record per CDR3 protein. Altogether about 320,000 distinct CDR3 sequences are present, around 10% being singletons, with the ten largest covering 2.5% to 4%. This specimen consisted of CD4+ T cells sorted from PBMCs, obtained 45 days after the yellow fever booster vaccination. The receptors were gathered from a man younger than 35 who received the YFV17D yellow fever vaccine. The CDR3 runs from the conserved cysteine through the conserved F or W. Fields, in order: V gene, clone size, D gene, J gene, CDR3 protein, CDR3 DNA. The D gene is left open where the match is weak. Rows may omit the clone size; those that give it use once, few, many or a size class.

>TRBV6-5|NA|NA|TRBJ1-6
CASSWATRGSNSPLHF
TGTGCCAGCAGTTGGGCCACCAGGGGTTCCAATTCACCCCTCCACTTT
>TRBV7-2|many|NA|TRBJ2-1
CASSLDVQQFF
TGTGCCAGCAGCTTAGACGTCCAGCAGTTCTTC
>TRBV4-1|NA|TRBD1|TRBJ2-6
CASSQRGGQGSGANVLTF
TGCGCCAGCAGCCAAAGGGGTGGACAGGGATCTGGGGCCAACGTCCTGACTTTC
>TRBV12-3/TRBV12-4|few|NA|TRBJ2-1
CASRPYKVYNEQFF
TGTGCCAGCAGGCCCTACAAGGTTTACAATGAGCAGTTCTTC
>TRBV20-1|NA|TRBD1|TRBJ1-4
CSGNFPGTGPEKLFF
TGCAGTGGAAATTTTCCCGGGACAGGTCCCGAAAAACTGTTTTTT
>TRBV19|NA|NA|TRBJ1-2
CASSFALQGLDYGYTF
TGTGCCAGTAGTTTTGCCCTACAGGGCCTAGACTATGGCTACACCTTC
>TRBV7-2|few|NA|TRBJ2-6
CASSFAGSGANVLTF
TGTGCCAGCAGCTTCGCTGGCTCTGGGGCCAACGTCCTGACTTTC
>TRBV2|few|NA|TRBJ1-3
CASSNTLSRGNTIYF
TGTGCCAGCAGTAACACCCTTTCACGTGGAAACACCATATATTTT
>TRBV18|many|TRBD2|TRBJ2-3
CASSPGLAGDTDTQYF
TGTGCCAGCTCACCAGGACTAGCGGGGGACACAGATACGCAGTATTTT
>TRBV5-1|once|NA|TRBJ2-1
CASSFEKGFNEQFF
TGCGCCAGCAGCTTTGAGAAGGGGTTCAATGAGCAGTTCTTC
>TRBV11-2|few|NA|TRBJ2-1
CASSYRWTNYNEQFF
TGTGCCAGCAGCTACAGATGGACTAACTACAATGAGCAGTTCTTC
>TRBV5-4|NA|TRBD2|TRBJ2-1
CASRVDWGGYNEQFF
TGTGCCAGCAGGGTGGACTGGGGGGGCTACAATGAGCAGTTCTTC
>TRBV4-3|few|NA|TRBJ2-1
CASSQDSSSYNEQFF
TGCGCCAGCAGCCAAGATTCGAGCTCCTACAATGAGCAGTTCTTC
>TRBV18|few|TRBD1|TRBJ2-7
CASSPGTGASYEQYF
TGTGCCAGCTCACCAGGGACAGGGGCATCCTACGAGCAGTACTTC
>TRBV4-1|few|TRBD1|TRBJ2-4
CASSQGWDRAIAKNIQYF
TGCGCCAGCAGCCAAGGTTGGGACAGGGCCATAGCCAAAAACATTCAGTACTTC
>TRBV6-1|few|TRBD1|TRBJ1-1
CASSERAGGGSTEAFF
TGTGCCAGCAGTGAACGAGCAGGGGGCGGGAGCACTGAAGCTTTCTTT
>TRBV5-1|few|NA|TRBJ2-6
CASTPRGSSLLAGANVLTF
TGCGCCAGCACCCCTAGGGGGAGTAGTCTCTTGGCTGGGGCCAACGTCCTGACTTTC
>TRBV7-9|NA|NA|TRBJ2-5
CASSLRDTLKTQYF
TGTGCCAGCAGCCTGCGGGACACCTTGAAGACCCAGTACTTC
>TRBV29-1|NA|TRBD1|TRBJ1-5
CSVGDRGQPQHF
TGCAGCGTGGGAGACAGGGGCCAGCCCCAGCATTTT
>TRBV15|many|NA|TRBJ2-4
CATSRHQGLQGPQYF
TGTGCCACCAGCAGACATCAGGGACTCCAAGGCCCCCAGTACTTC
>TRBV7-3|NA|TRBD2|TRBJ2-5
CASSLTGTSGETQYF
TGTGCCAGCAGCTTAACCGGGACTAGCGGAGAGACCCAGTACTTC
>TRBV6-2/TRBV6-3|NA|NA|TRBJ1-5
CASSYVGGSNQPQHF
TGTGCCAGCAGTTACGTCGGGGGTAGCAATCAGCCCCAGCATTTT
>TRBV7-9|NA|TRBD2|TRBJ2-7
CASSGGGFSYEQYF
TGTGCCAGCAGCGGGGGAGGGTTCTCCTACGAGCAGTACTTC
>TRBV12-3/TRBV12-4|few|NA|TRBJ1-3
CASTRGSVIYF
TGTGCCAGCACCAGGGGTTCAGTCATATATTTT
>TRBV20-1|few|TRBD1|TRBJ2-2
CSATWDRGTGELFF
TGCAGTGCTACCTGGGACAGGGGGACCGGGGAGCTGTTTTTT
>TRBV11-2|NA|NA|TRBJ1-2
CASSGSEGRKDGYTF
TGTGCCAGCAGCGGCTCAGAAGGCCGGAAGGATGGCTACACCTTC
>TRBV5-1|many|TRBD1|TRBJ2-6
CASSEQGAGANVLTF
TGCGCCAGCAGCGAACAGGGGGCTGGGGCCAACGTCCTGACTTTC
>TRBV5-1|few|NA|TRBJ2-5
CASSMTGTTQETQYF
TGCGCCAGCAGCATGACCGGGACAACCCAAGAGACCCAGTACTTC
>TRBV4-1|NA|NA|TRBJ1-5
CASSQDTTQPQHF
TGCGCCAGCAGCCAAGACACAACTCAGCCCCAGCATTTT
>TRBV10-1|NA|NA|TRBJ2-1
CASSESGRDEQFF
TGCGCCAGCAGTGAGTCCGGGCGGGATGAGCAGTTCTTC
>TRBV19|NA|NA|TRBJ2-6
CASLERPQTSGANVLTF
TGTGCCAGCCTGGAACGGCCGCAGACCTCTGGGGCCAACGTCCTGACTTTC
>TRBV5-1|NA|NA|TRBJ2-2
CASSLGAPPSTGELFF
TGCGCCAGCAGCTTGGGAGCACCACCGAGCACCGGGGAGCTGTTTTTT
>TRBV6-5|NA|NA|TRBJ2-5
CASSYTGVTGETQYF
TGTGCCAGCAGTTATACGGGGGTGACCGGGGAGACCCAGTACTTC
>TRBV27|once|NA|TRBJ2-7
CASRRGGPSYEQYF
TGTGCCAGCCGGCGTGGGGGGCCGTCCTACGAGCAGTACTTC
>TRBV2|NA|NA|TRBJ2-3
CASKYEDTQYF
TGTGCCAGCAAGTATGAAGATACGCAGTATTTT
>TRBV9|NA|NA|TRBJ1-6
CASSPSDTRGSPLHF
TGTGCCAGCAGCCCTTCAGACACCCGTGGTTCACCCCTCCACTTT
>TRBV9|many|NA|TRBJ1-3
CASSQAISGNTIYF
TGTGCCAGCAGCCAGGCCATCTCTGGAAACACCATATATTTT
>TRBV5-1|few|NA|TRBJ1-6
CASSLRQNNSPLHF
TGCGCCAGCAGCTTGCGACAGAACAATTCACCCCTCCACTTT
>TRBV6-5|NA|TRBD1|TRBJ2-3
CASSFQDREDTQYF
TGTGCCAGCAGTTTTCAGGACAGGGAAGATACGCAGTATTTT
>TRBV6-5|many|NA|TRBJ2-3
CASIGWGTDTQYF
TGTGCCAGCATCGGGTGGGGCACAGATACGCAGTATTTT
>TRBV6-2/TRBV6-3|many|TRBD2|TRBJ2-3
CASSLLLAGTSTYTQYF
TGTGCCAGCAGTCTACTTCTAGCGGGGACAAGCACATATACGCAGTATTTT
>TRBV5-1|few|NA|TRBJ1-6
CASSLADRRDSPLHF
TGCGCCAGCAGCTTGGCCGACAGGCGTGATTCACCCCTCCACTTT
>TRBV5-1|many|NA|TRBJ2-3
CASSRDRVSTDTQYF
TGCGCCAGCAGCCGTGACAGAGTTAGCACAGATACGCAGTATTTT
>TRBV12-5|few|NA|TRBJ2-3
CASGLQGSTDTQYF
TGTGCTAGTGGTTTACAGGGCAGCACAGATACGCAGTATTTT
>TRBV5-1|few|NA|TRBJ1-1
CASTSGGTEAFF
TGCGCCAGCACCTCCGGGGGAACTGAAGCTTTCTTT
>TRBV5-1|many|NA|TRBJ2-2
CASTSADAHRGELFF
TGCGCCAGCACGTCGGCAGATGCACACCGGGGGGAGCTGTTTTTT
>TRBV25-1|few|NA|TRBJ2-1
CATARDYNEQFF
TGTGCCACCGCAAGGGACTACAATGAGCAGTTCTTC
>TRBV5-4|NA|NA|TRBJ2-3
CASTLGQRGADTQYF
TGTGCCAGCACCCTGGGCCAGCGAGGGGCAGATACGCAGTATTTT
>TRBV25-1|few|NA|TRBJ2-3
CASSERASGTDTQYF
TGTGCCAGCAGTGAAAGGGCTAGCGGCACAGATACGCAGTATTTT
>TRBV4-3|NA|NA|TRBJ2-3
CASSQERGGLGTDTQYF
TGCGCCAGCAGCCAAGAGAGGGGTGGACTGGGCACAGATACGCAGTATTTT
>TRBV5-1|NA|TRBD2|TRBJ2-1
CASSLNRGGFNEQFF
TGCGCCAGCAGCTTGAACCGGGGGGGCTTCAATGAGCAGTTCTTC
>TRBV7-2|NA|NA|TRBJ1-4
CASSLASHNEKLFF
TGTGCCAGCAGCTTAGCTAGTCATAATGAAAAACTGTTTTTT
>TRBV10-3|few|NA|TRBJ2-1
CAISGEAPNEQFF
TGTGCCATCAGTGGGGAAGCGCCGAATGAGCAGTTCTTC
>TRBV12-3/TRBV12-4|few|TRBD1|TRBJ1-1
CASSQGQGGWNTEAFF
TGTGCCAGCAGCCAGGGACAGGGAGGATGGAACACTGAAGCTTTCTTT
>TRBV29-1|NA|TRBD2|TRBJ2-3
CSVKGLAENTDTQYF
TGCAGCGTTAAAGGACTAGCGGAGAACACAGATACGCAGTATTTT
>TRBV18|few|NA|TRBJ2-7
CASSPRQPYEQYF
TGTGCCAGCTCACCACGACAACCCTACGAGCAGTACTTC
>TRBV5-1|few|TRBD2|TRBJ2-1
CASGTSGDLGNEQFF
TGCGCCAGTGGGACTAGCGGGGATCTTGGCAATGAGCAGTTCTTC
>TRBV5-1|NA|NA|TRBJ1-5
CASSLDIHQPQHF
TGCGCCAGCAGCTTGGACATCCATCAGCCCCAGCATTTT
>TRBV6-2/TRBV6-3|few|TRBD1|TRBJ1-5
CASGKDRNSNQPQHF
TGTGCCAGCGGAAAGGACAGGAATAGCAATCAGCCCCAGCATTTT